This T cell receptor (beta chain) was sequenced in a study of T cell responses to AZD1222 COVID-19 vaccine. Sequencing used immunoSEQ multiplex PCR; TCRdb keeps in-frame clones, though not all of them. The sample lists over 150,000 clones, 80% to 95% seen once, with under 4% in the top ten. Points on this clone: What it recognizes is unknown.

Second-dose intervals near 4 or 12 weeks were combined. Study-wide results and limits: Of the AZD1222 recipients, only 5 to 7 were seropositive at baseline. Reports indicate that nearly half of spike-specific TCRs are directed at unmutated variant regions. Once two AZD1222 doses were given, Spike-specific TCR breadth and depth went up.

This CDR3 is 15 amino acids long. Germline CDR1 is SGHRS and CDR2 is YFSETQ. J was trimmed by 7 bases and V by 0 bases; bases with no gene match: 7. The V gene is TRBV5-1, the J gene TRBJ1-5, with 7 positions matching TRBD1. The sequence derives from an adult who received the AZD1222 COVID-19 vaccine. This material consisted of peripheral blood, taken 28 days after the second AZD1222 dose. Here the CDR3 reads CASSLGTGTGQPQHF. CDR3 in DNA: TGCGCCAGCAGCTTGGGGACAGGAACGGGCCAGCCCCAGCATTTT.